A selection of T cell receptor beta chains follows, all from one sample in a study of T cells in localized non-small cell lung cancer. The data were produced by immunoSEQ multiplex PCR, yet TCRdb's version contains in-frame clones alone and is incomplete. The sample lists 60,000 to 75,000 clones, about four fifths occurring once. Sample: PBMCs, taken before any cancer treatment. All receptors come from a man between 40 and 70 years old with stage II lung adenocarcinoma. CDR3s include the opening cysteine and the closing phenylalanine or tryptophan. The order of the fields is J gene, V gene, D gene, clone size, CDR3 DNA, CDR3 protein. The D gene is left open where the match is weak. The listing skips clone size in some rows; elsewhere it reads once, few, many or a size class.

j_call: TRBJ2-1; v_call: TRBV5-1; d_call: .; clone_size: .; cdr3_nt: TGCGCCAGCAGCTTGGTGACCCAGAGCTACAATGAGCAGTTCTTC; cdr3_aa: CASSLVTQSYNEQFF
j_call: TRBJ2-3; v_call: TRBV5-4; d_call: TRBD1; clone_size: .; cdr3_nt: TGTGCCAGCAGCTTGGTAGGGGGCGATACGCAGTATTTT; cdr3_aa: CASSLVGGDTQYF
j_call: TRBJ2-6; v_call: TRBV25-1; d_call: TRBD2; clone_size: once; cdr3_nt: TGTGCCAGCAGTGAAATGGTTGGGGGGGCTGGGGCCAACGTCCTGACTTTC; cdr3_aa: CASSEMVGGAGANVLTF
j_call: TRBJ2-1; v_call: TRBV21-1; d_call: .; clone_size: few; cdr3_nt: TGTGCCAGCAACCAATCCGGGACAGGGGGCTACCTGGAAGGGTATGAGCAGTTCTTC; cdr3_aa: CASNQSGTGGYLEGYEQFF
j_call: TRBJ2-5; v_call: TRBV5-1; d_call: .; clone_size: .; cdr3_nt: TGCGCCAGCAGCTCGGGACATCAAGAGACCCAGTACTTC; cdr3_aa: CASSSGHQETQYF
j_call: TRBJ2-7; v_call: TRBV2; d_call: .; clone_size: once; cdr3_nt: TGTGCCAGCAGTATCCGGGGCCCCCAGGACGAGCAGTACTTC; cdr3_aa: CASSIRGPQDEQYF
j_call: TRBJ1-1; v_call: TRBV6-5; d_call: .; clone_size: .; cdr3_nt: TGTGCCAGCAGTAGGGTTCGTAACACTGAAGCTTTCTTT; cdr3_aa: CASSRVRNTEAFF
j_call: TRBJ2-7; v_call: TRBV6-5; d_call: .; clone_size: .; cdr3_nt: .; cdr3_aa: CASSSSDGPYEQYF
j_call: TRBJ1-5; v_call: TRBV9; d_call: .; clone_size: once; cdr3_nt: TGTGCCAGCAGCGTAGGGGGGCAAAAGAATCAGCCCCAGCATTTT; cdr3_aa: CASSVGGQKNQPQHF
j_call: TRBJ1-2; v_call: TRBV6-4; d_call: .; clone_size: .; cdr3_nt: TGTGCCAGCAGTGACGAGGGATATGGCTACACCTTC; cdr3_aa: CASSDEGYGYTF
j_call: TRBJ2-3; v_call: TRBV7-9; d_call: TRBD2; clone_size: .; cdr3_nt: TGTGCCAGCAGCTTGAGGGCGGGAGCGGGCACAGATACGCAGTATTTT; cdr3_aa: CASSLRAGAGTDTQYF
j_call: TRBJ1-5; v_call: TRBV4-2; d_call: .; clone_size: .; cdr3_nt: TGTGCCAGCAGCCAAGTGGAGACGAGCAATCAGCCCCAGCATTTT; cdr3_aa: CASSQVETSNQPQHF
j_call: TRBJ2-1; v_call: TRBV5-4; d_call: TRBD2; clone_size: .; cdr3_nt: TGTGCCAGCAGCTTGAAGCGGGACTTCTACAATGAGCAGTTCTTC; cdr3_aa: CASSLKRDFYNEQFF
j_call: TRBJ2-2; v_call: TRBV6-4; d_call: .; clone_size: .; cdr3_nt: TGTGCCAGCAGTGCGACTGGGGGTGACACCGGGGAGCTGTTTTTT; cdr3_aa: CASSATGGDTGELFF
j_call: TRBJ1-1; v_call: TRBV9; d_call: TRBD1; clone_size: .; cdr3_nt: TGTGCCAGCAGCCCGGGACAGCAAAGAACGATGAACACTGAAGCTTTCTTT; cdr3_aa: CASSPGQQRTMNTEAFF
j_call: TRBJ1-2; v_call: TRBV7-9; d_call: .; clone_size: .; cdr3_nt: TGTGCCAGCAGCGTTACATGGGCCTCTGCCTATGGCTACACCTTC; cdr3_aa: CASSVTWASAYGYTF
j_call: TRBJ2-5; v_call: TRBV7-9; d_call: .; clone_size: few; cdr3_nt: TGTGCCAGCAGCATCCGGACGGACCTACAAGAGACCCAGTACTTC; cdr3_aa: CASSIRTDLQETQYF
j_call: TRBJ2-1; v_call: TRBV30; d_call: TRBD1; clone_size: .; cdr3_nt: TGTGCCTGGAGCAGGGGGCTGGACAATGAGCAGTTCTTC; cdr3_aa: CAWSRGLDNEQFF